Ten or more counts support the clone carrying this TCR beta chain. The sample comes from a study of early T cells in non-severe SARS-CoV-2 infection. Between the trimmed V and J ends, which lost 5 bases and 0 bases, there was a span of 10 bases. Germline V lookup: CDR1 SEHNR, CDR2 FQNEAQ (reference sequence). This CDR3 has 15 residues. MiXCR, applied by TCRdb to the 5' RACE reads, yields one record per CDR3 protein. The sample carries fewer than 75,000 distinct CDR3 sequences, around 19% recorded once. This TCR was sampled from an adult who was a healthcare worker with PCR-confirmed SARS-CoV-2 infection or an uninfected control (not recorded which). This chain joins TRBV7-9 and TRBJ1-4; D gene ambiguous. The starting material was whole blood, obtained at baseline. The CDR3 DNA reads as TGTGCCAGCAGCGTGGACCGGACAACTAATGAAAAACTGTTTTTT. Translation gives CASSVDRTTNEKLFF.